This T cell receptor (beta chain) was identified in a study of cytomegalovirus exposure and HLA in healthy donors. Regarding the study as a whole: Later work found most CMV-associated TCR beta chains apparently HLA-restricted. Available immune exposure information was restricted to CMV serostatus only.

Healthy people donating bone marrow made up the donors. The PCR ran on 60 Vbeta and 13 Jbeta primers. TCRdb keeps only in-frame clones here, not all; method: immunoSEQ multiplex PCR. In the table there are 130,000 or so clones, roughly 73% of which are singletons. Regarding this clone: As yet, its antigen is unknown.

There are 14 residues in the CDR3. Germline lookup yields CDR1 SNHLY and CDR2 FYNNEI. The V segment lost 9 bases and the J segment 0 bases; nucleotides outside the gene matches: 7. This TCR was sampled from a male donor in good health and CMV-seronegative. The chain employs TRBV2 and TRBJ2-7; 8 positions agree with TRBD1. Sequencing was done on a sample of PBMCs. CDR3 nucleotide sequence: TGTGCCAGTAACCCAGGGGGCCCCTCCTACGAGCAGTACTTC. It yields the protein CASNPGGPSYEQYF.